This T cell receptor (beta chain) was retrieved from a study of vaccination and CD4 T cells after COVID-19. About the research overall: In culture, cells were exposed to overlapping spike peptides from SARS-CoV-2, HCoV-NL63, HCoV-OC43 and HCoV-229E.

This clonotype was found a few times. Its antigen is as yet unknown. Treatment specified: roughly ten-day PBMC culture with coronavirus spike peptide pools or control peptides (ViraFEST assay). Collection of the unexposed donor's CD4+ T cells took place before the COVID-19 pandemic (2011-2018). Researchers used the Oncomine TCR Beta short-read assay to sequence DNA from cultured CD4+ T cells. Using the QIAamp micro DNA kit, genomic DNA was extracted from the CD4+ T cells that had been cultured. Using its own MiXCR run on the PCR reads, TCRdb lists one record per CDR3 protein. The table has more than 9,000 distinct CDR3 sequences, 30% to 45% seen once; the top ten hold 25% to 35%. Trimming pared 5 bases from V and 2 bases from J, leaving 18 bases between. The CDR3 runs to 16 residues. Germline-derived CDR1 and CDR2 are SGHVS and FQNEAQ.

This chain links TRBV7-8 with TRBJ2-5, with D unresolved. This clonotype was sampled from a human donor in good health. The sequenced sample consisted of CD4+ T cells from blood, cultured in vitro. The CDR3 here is CASSRYRVRAQETQYF. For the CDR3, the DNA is TGTGCCAGCAGCCGCTACCGGGTCCGCGCTCAAGAGACCCAGTACTTC.